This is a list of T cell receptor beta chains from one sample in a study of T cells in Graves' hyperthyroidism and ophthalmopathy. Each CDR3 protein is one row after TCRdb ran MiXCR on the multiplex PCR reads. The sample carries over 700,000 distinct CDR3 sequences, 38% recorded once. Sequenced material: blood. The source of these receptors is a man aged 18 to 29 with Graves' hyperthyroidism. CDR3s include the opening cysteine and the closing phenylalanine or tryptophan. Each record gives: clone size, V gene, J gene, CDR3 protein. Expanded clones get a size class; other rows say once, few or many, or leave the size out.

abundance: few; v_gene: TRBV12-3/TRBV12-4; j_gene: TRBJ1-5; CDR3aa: CASRTTGDNQPQHF
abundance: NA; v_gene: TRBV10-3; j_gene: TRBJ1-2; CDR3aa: CATGNDGNYGYTF
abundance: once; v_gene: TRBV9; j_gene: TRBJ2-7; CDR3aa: CASSVGGAFYEQYF
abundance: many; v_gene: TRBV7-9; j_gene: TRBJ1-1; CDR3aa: CASSLDTEAFF
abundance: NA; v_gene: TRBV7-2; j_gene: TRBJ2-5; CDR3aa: CASSPDPGPARAQYF
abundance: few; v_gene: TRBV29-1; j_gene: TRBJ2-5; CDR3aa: CSVFTRVGFQETQYF
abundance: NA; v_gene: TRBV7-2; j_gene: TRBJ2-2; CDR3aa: CASSSQGDTGELFF
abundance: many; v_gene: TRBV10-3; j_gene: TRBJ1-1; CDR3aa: CAISESGGIEAFF
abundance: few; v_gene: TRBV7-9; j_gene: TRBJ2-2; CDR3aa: CASSRMTNSGELFF
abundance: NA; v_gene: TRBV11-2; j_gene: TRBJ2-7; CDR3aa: CASSDRDGGLYEQYF
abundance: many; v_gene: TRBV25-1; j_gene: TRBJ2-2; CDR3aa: CASSEFFSGELFF
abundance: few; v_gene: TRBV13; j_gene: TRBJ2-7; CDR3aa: CASSREGTLYEQYF
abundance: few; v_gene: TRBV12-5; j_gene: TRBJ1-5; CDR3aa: CASGLALLEQPQHF
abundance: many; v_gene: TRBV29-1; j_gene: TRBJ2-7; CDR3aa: CSVEGKRGAGNEQYF
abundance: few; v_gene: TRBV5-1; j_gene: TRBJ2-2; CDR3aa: CASSSSTSGTELFF
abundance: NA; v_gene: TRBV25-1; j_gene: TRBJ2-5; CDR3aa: CASSQGGAGTQYF
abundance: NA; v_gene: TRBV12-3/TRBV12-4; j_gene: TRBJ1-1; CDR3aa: CASTRRGFLGSEAFF
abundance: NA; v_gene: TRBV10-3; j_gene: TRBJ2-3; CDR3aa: CAISENGGADTQYF
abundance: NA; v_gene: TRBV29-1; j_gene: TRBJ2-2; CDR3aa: CSPEWANTGELFF
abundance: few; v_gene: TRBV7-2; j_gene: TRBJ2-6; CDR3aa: CASSQVGQGGANVLTF
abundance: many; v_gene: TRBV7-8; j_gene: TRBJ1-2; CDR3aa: CASSSRAGDYGYTF
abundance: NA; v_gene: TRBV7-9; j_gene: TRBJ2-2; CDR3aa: CASSPQGRWVNTGELFF
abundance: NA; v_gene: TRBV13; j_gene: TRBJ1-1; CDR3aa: CASSLEGGRVNTEAFF
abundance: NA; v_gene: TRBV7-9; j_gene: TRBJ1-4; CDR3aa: CASSLPQVREKLFF
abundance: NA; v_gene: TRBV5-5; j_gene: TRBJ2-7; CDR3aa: CASRPWDTGSSYEQYF
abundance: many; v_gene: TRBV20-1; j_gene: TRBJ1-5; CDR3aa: CSAAQGQAPNQPQHF
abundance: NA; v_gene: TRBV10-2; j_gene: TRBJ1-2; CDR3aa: CASSGSRGGAGNTF
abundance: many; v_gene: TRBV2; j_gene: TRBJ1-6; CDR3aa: CASGRGTYNSPLHF
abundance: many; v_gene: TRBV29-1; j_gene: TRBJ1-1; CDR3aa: CSGHLRTEAFF
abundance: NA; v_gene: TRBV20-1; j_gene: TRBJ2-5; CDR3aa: CSARSGGPNQETQYF
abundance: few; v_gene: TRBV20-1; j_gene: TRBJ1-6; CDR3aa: CSAKETPNSPLHF
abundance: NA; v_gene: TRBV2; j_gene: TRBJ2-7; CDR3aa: CATGGLAYEQYF
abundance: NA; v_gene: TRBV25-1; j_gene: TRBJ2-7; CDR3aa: CASSEEWGQGAYEQYF
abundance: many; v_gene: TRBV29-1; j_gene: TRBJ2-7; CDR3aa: CSVEEGRDEQYF
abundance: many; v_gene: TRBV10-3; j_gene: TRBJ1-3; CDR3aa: CASGAKAGNTIYF
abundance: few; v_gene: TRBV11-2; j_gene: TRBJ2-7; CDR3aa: CASSDYNDYEQYF
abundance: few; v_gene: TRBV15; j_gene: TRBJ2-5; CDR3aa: CAWSVQETQYF
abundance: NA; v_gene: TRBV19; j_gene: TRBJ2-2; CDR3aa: CAWRYPRGEAGELFF
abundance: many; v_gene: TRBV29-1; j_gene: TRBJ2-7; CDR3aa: CSVGTGVTEQYF
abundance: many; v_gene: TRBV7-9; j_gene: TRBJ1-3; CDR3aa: CASSSVMGGNTIYF
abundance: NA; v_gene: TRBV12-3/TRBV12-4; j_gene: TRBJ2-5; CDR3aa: CASSFRDRGTQYF
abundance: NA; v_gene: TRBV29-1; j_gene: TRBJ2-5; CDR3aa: CSVAQAMGTEETQYF
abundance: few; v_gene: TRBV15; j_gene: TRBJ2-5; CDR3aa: CATSAATGPRKQETQYF
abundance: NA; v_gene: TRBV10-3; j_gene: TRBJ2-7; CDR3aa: CAISGSRGSSYEQYF